These 8 T cell receptor beta chains came from one sample sequenced in a study of tumor and adjacent non-tumor tissue in lung cancer. TCRbeta libraries were built with three rounds of nested PCR, modified from ARM-PCR. MiXCR, applied by TCRdb to the multiplex PCR reads, yields one record per CDR3 protein. The top ten clones hold about 31% of a sample with 80,000 to 100,000 distinct CDR3 sequences, less than 85% of them seen once. RNA was extracted from bulk tissue without any cell sorting. More than 3 cm separated this lung sample from the edge of the tumor. The sequencing sample was made of distant non-tumor lung tissue. These receptor sequences come from a man aged 55 to 70 with small cell lung cancer.

On this clonotype itself: A much larger clonotype is one base distant, so this may be a read error. The CDR3 end shows no conserved phenylalanine or tryptophan, and so a read error is likely. The V gene is TRBV30, the J gene TRBJ1-2; a weak D match, TRBD1 (6 bases). Germline loops: CDR1 GTSNPN, CDR2 SVGIG (reference sequence). The CDR3 runs to 13 residues. V lost 6 bases and J 8 bases, leaving 19 bases between the germline ends. CDR3 protein: CACPKGDKWGYTI. In DNA form, the CDR3 reads TGTGCCTGCCCCAAGGGGGATAAATGGGGCTACACCATC.

By share, this clonotype ranks as medium-sized. The chain is built from TRBV6-5 and TRBJ2-4; tentatively, D is TRBD1 or TRBD2 (5 bases each). Germline CDR1 reads MNHEY; CDR2 reads SVGAGI. This CDR3 contains 14 residues. Between the trimmed V and J ends, which lost 0 bases and 9 bases, there was a span of 12 bases. CDR3: CASSYSGESSIQYF. DNA for the CDR3: TGTGCCAGCAGTTACTCGGGGGAGTCGAGCATTCAGTACTTC.

Concerning this clonotype itself: At one boundary the junction diverges from the germline segment, which might be a read error. This chain uses TRBV28 with TRBJ2-6; no definite D call. The CDR3 spans 13 residues. The germline CDR1 and CDR2 sequences are MDHEN and SYDVKM. In DNA form, the CDR3 reads TGTGTCAGCAGGCTGGGTGGGGCCAACGTCCTGACTTTC. It codes for CVSRLGGANVLTF.

With regard to this clonotype: With a much larger clone just one base away, this may be a read error. The chain is built from TRBV30 and TRBJ2-1; 9 nucleotides align to TRBD1. Per germline, CDR1 GTSNPN and CDR2 SVGIG (reference sequence). The J segment lost 4 bases and the V segment lost 3 bases, leaving 10 bases of the junction unmatched. The CDR3 contains 16 residues. The CDR3 coding sequence is TGTGCCTGGAGCGGAATCGGGACAGGGCGTTACAATGAGCAGTTCTTC. Translated: CAWSGIGTGRYNEQFF.

In the case of this clonotype: The junction and the germline gene differ at one end; a read error may be behind it. The chain joins TRBV12-3 or TRBV12-4 to TRBJ2-2, with D hard to call. The CDR3 is made up of 13 amino acids. CDR3 in amino acids: CASSFERTGELFF. CDR3 sequence (DNA): TGTGCCAGCAGTTTTGAAAGAACCGGCGAGCTGTTTTTT.

A note on this clonotype: The CDR3 carries no conserved terminal phenylalanine or tryptophan, so it likely arises from a read error. V gene TRBV11-2 combines with J gene TRBJ2-1, with D possibly matching TRBD1 (5 bases). CDR3 size: 17 residues. CDR1 SGHAT and CDR2 FQNNGV come from the germline V gene. The CDR3 coding sequence is TGTCCCAGCAGCTTAGTGACAGCCCAGTGCTCCTACAATGAGCAGTTCTAC. This translates into CPSSLVTAQCSYNEQFY.

About this clonotype itself: Germline is not matched at one junction end, which may reflect a read error. The chain uses TRBV5-1 and TRBJ2-3; the D gene is possibly TRBD2 (6 bases). The CDR3 totals 14 residues. Germline V gene sequence: CDR1 SGHRS, CDR2 YFSETQ. CDR3 nucleotides: TGCACCAGCAGCCGACTAGGCACCACAGATACGCAGTATTTC. It yields the protein CTSSRLGTTDTQYF.

This clonotype was seen more than once but under ten times. The CDR3 carries no conserved terminal phenylalanine or tryptophan, so it likely arises from a read error. The limits of the CDR3 on the DNA are not certain, so only TCRdb's listed CDR3 is given. The chain carries TRBV11-2 and TRBJ2-1; TRBD2 reflects the table's D call only, with no check against the DNA. The CDR3 is made up of 14 amino acids, end residues included. Germline V gene sequence: CDR1 SGHAT, CDR2 FQNNGV. The CDR3 here is CASQKRQGDNEQFL.